This T cell receptor (beta chain) stems from a study of OX40 agonist ivuxolimab in advanced cancers. Study-wide context: Participants, 82.7% male, averaged 60 years of age, ranging from roughly 23 to 80. Prior anti-PD-1, anti-PD-L1 or anti-CTLA-4 therapy did not bar entry, and about 38% had some.

Overall study results and limits: At 0.1 to 3.0 mg/kg, CD4+ and CD8+ blood T cells expanded clonally by week 6. The authors also found low normalized T-cell clonal expansion in some nonresponders.

The V gene's germline CDR1 is SGHTA and CDR2 FQGNSA. After removal of 0 bases from V and 5 bases from J, the junction contained 10 bases not matched to a gene. The CDR3 length is 17 residues. Sequenced by immunoSEQ multiplex PCR; TCRdb stores in-frame clones only, minus some. The table has 30,000 to 35,000 clones, approximately 89% seen once. Concerning this clone: Its target is unknown.

Sequencing used CD4+ or CD8+ T cells sorted from blood, obtained in a trial of the OX40 agonist ivuxolimab. V is TRBV7-2 and J is TRBJ2-5; 9 positions agree with TRBD2. This clonotype was obtained from an adult with an advanced solid tumor such as melanoma, head and neck, liver or kidney cancer. For the CDR3, the DNA is TGTGCCAGCAGCTTAGCGGGAGCGGGAGGCCCACAGGAGACCCAGTACTTC. It specifies CASSLAGAGGPQETQYF.